This note documents a single T cell receptor beta chain sequence. These data originate in a study of T cell responses to AZD1222 COVID-19 vaccine. Assay used: immunoSEQ multiplex PCR; TCRdb lists only in-frame clones, some missing. The sample includes about 180,000 clones, almost 90% seen only once; the top ten take approximately 10%. The length of the CDR3 is 16 residues. Per germline, CDR1 SEHNR and CDR2 FQNEAQ (reference sequence). J lost 4 bases, V lost 1 base, and 8 bases had no gene match. The receptor was derived from an adult who received the AZD1222 COVID-19 vaccine. The sequencing here drew on peripheral blood, taken 28 days after the second AZD1222 dose. The rearrangement uses TRBV7-9 and TRBJ2-5, with 8 bases identical to TRBD1. The CDR3 nucleotides read TGTGCCAGCAGCTTAGTCCGGGACAGGCTAACAGAGACCCAGTACTTC. Residues: CASSLVRDRLTETQYF.